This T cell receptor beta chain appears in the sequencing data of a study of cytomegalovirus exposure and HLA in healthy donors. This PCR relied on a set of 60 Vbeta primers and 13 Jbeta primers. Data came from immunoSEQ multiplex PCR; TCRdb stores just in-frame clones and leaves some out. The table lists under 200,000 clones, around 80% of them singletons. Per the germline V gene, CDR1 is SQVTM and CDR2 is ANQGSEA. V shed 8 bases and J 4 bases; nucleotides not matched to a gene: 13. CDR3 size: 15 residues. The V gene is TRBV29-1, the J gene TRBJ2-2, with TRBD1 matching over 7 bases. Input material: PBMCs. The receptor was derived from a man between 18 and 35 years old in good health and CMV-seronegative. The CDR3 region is CSLRQGTGPTGELFF. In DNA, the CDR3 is TGCAGCCTTAGACAGGGTACAGGGCCCACCGGGGAGCTGTTTTTT.